This is a list of T cell receptor beta chains from one sample in a study of memory CD4+ T cells and cytomegalovirus serostatus. Data came from immunoSEQ multiplex PCR; TCRdb stores just in-frame clones and leaves some out. Here the sample spans some 47,000 clones, just under 80% being singletons. The sample consisted of memory CD4+ T cells from blood. The receptors were gathered from an adult in good health and CMV-seronegative. The CDR3 runs from the conserved cysteine through the conserved F or W. A D gene is named only where the DNA matches it firmly. Expanded clones get a size class; other rows say once, few or many, or leave the size out.

size: -
J: TRBJ1-2
V: TRBV6-5
D: TRBD1
DNA: TGTGCCAGCAGTCCGGGACAGGGATACTATGGCTACACCTTC
CDR3: CASSPGQGYYGYTF

size: -
J: TRBJ1-2
V: TRBV28
D: -
DNA: TGTGCCGGCCAAAACGGGGCAGATTATGGCTACACCTTC
CDR3: CAGQNGADYGYTF

size: -
J: TRBJ1-4
V: TRBV19
D: -
DNA: TGTGCCAGTAGTATCGGGAGAGCAACTAATGAAAAACTGTTTTTT
CDR3: CASSIGRATNEKLFF

size: medium-sized
J: TRBJ2-3
V: TRBV7-2
D: -
DNA: TGTGCCAGCAGCTTAGAGGGTAGGGAAGGTTATACGCAGTATTTT
CDR3: CASSLEGREGYTQYF

size: -
J: TRBJ2-3
V: TRBV6-1
D: TRBD2
DNA: TGTGCCAGCAGAGCTCCGTCAGCGGGGGCAAGTACGCAGTATTTT
CDR3: CASRAPSAGASTQYF

size: medium-sized
J: TRBJ1-3
V: TRBV9
D: -
DNA: TGTGCCAGCAGCGTAGACAGCGGAAACACCATATATTTT
CDR3: CASSVDSGNTIYF

size: -
J: TRBJ1-3
V: TRBV5-6
D: TRBD1
DNA: TGTGCCAGCAGCTTAGGGACAGTGGGAGGAAACACCATATATTTT
CDR3: CASSLGTVGGNTIYF

size: few
J: TRBJ2-7
V: TRBV11-3
D: -
DNA: TGTGCCAGCAGCCTCTCCTCGGGGAGCGAGCAGTACTTC
CDR3: CASSLSSGSEQYF

size: -
J: TRBJ1-5
V: TRBV30
D: -
DNA: TGTGCCTGGAGTGTAGACAACGGCGGCAATCAGCCCCAGCATTTT
CDR3: CAWSVDNGGNQPQHF

size: -
J: TRBJ2-5
V: TRBV5-4
D: TRBD1
DNA: TGTGCCAGCAGCACGCCCGACCTCAGGGGGCGGGAGACCCAGTACTTC
CDR3: CASSTPDLRGRETQYF

size: -
J: TRBJ2-3
V: TRBV27
D: TRBD2
DNA: TGTGCCAGCAGTTTAGGACTAGCGGGGGTCACAGATACGCAGTATTTT
CDR3: CASSLGLAGVTDTQYF

size: -
J: TRBJ1-1
V: TRBV28
D: -
DNA: TGTGCCAGCAGTTTCTCCGTCACTGAAGCTTTCTTT
CDR3: CASSFSVTEAFF

size: -
J: TRBJ1-1
V: TRBV6-5
D: -
DNA: TGTGCCAGCAGTTACTCGGTGGTATTACAGAACACTGAAGCTTTCTTT
CDR3: CASSYSVVLQNTEAFF

size: -
J: TRBJ2-4
V: TRBV5-1
D: -
DNA: TGCGCCAGCAGCTTGGAGGGCTTAAACATTCAGTACTTC
CDR3: CASSLEGLNIQYF

size: -
J: TRBJ2-5
V: TRBV7-2
D: -
DNA: TGTGCCAGCAGCTCACAGTTGGGGGTACAAGAGACCCAGTACTTC
CDR3: CASSSQLGVQETQYF

size: -
J: TRBJ1-2
V: TRBV14
D: -
DNA: TGTGCCAGCAGCCCCGGTAACTATGGCTACACCTTC
CDR3: CASSPGNYGYTF

size: -
J: TRBJ1-1
V: TRBV7-9
D: -
DNA: TGTGCCAGCAGCTTAGACAGGGATTCCGATGAAGCTTTCTTT
CDR3: CASSLDRDSDEAFF

size: -
J: TRBJ1-3
V: TRBV13
D: TRBD1
DNA: TGTGCCAGCAGCTCTCGGACAGGGGTGGGAAACACCATATATTTT
CDR3: CASSSRTGVGNTIYF

size: -
J: TRBJ1-5
V: TRBV6-1
D: TRBD1
DNA: TGTGCCAGCAGTGAAGCCCAGGGGGCGGGGGTCAGTCGCAATCAGCCCCAGCATTTT
CDR3: CASSEAQGAGVSRNQPQHF

size: once
J: TRBJ2-3
V: TRBV4-3
D: TRBD1
DNA: TGCGCCAGCAGCCTTGCCGGGACAGCAATCACAGATACGCAGTATTTT
CDR3: CASSLAGTAITDTQYF

size: -
J: TRBJ1-6
V: TRBV30
D: -
DNA: TGTGCCTGGAGGGAGGGGACATTCGGGAATTCACCCCTCCACTTT
CDR3: CAWREGTFGNSPLHF